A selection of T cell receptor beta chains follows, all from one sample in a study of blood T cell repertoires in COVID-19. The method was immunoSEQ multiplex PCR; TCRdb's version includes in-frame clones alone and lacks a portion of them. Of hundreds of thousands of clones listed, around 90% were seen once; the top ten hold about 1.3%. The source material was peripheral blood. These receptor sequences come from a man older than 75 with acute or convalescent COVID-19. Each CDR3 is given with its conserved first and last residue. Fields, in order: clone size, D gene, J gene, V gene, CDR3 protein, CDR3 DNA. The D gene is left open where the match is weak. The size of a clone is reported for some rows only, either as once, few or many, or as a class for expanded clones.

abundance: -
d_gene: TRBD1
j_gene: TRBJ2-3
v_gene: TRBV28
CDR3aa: CASRKQGSDTQYF
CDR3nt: TGTGCCAGCAGAAAACAGGGGTCAGATACGCAGTATTTT

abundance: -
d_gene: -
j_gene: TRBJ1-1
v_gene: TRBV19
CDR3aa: CASSISVTEAFF
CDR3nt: TGTGCCAGTAGTATTTCAGTCACTGAAGCTTTCTTT

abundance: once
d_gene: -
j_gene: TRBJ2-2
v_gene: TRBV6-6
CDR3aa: CASSPQGDPGELFF
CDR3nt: TGTGCCAGCAGTCCACAGGGAGACCCCGGGGAGCTGTTTTTT

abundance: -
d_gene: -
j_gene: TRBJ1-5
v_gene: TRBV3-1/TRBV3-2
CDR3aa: CASSLGQRNQPQHF
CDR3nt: TGTGCCAGCAGCCTAGGACAACGGAATCAGCCCCAGCATTTT

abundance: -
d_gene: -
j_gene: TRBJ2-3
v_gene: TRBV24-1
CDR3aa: CATSGHSTDTQYF
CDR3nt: TGTGCCACCAGCGGTCACAGCACAGATACGCAGTATTTT

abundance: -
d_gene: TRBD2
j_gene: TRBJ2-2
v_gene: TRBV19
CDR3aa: CASSLSGIGTGELFF
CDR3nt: TGTGCCAGTAGTTTAAGCGGGATAGGCACCGGGGAGCTGTTTTTT

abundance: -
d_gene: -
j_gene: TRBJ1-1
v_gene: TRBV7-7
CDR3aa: CASSQRVAGGETEAFF
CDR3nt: TGTGCTAGCAGCCAAAGGGTGGCGGGGGGAGAAACTGAAGCTTTCTTT

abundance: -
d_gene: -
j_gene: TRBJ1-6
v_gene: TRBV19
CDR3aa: CASSIAQGRNSPLHF
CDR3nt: TGTGCCAGTAGTATAGCCCAGGGGCGGAATTCACCCCTCCACTTT

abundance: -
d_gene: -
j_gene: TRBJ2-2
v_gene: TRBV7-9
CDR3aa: CASSPSVTGELFF
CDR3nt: TGTGCCAGCAGCCCCAGTGTCACCGGGGAGCTGTTTTTT

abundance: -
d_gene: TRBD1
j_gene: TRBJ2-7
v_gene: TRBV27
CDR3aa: CASSLSTGQVYEQYF
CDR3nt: TGTGCCAGCAGTTTATCGACAGGACAGGTCTACGAGCAGTACTTC

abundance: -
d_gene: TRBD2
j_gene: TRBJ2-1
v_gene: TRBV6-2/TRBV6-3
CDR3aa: CASSYSGFLAGLSSYNEQFF
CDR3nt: TGTGCCAGCAGTTACTCGGGATTCCTAGCGGGCCTCTCCTCCTACAATGAGCAGTTCTTC

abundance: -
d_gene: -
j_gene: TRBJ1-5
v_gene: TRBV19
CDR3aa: CASSIAGGNQPQHF
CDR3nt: TGTGCCAGTAGTATTGCAGGGGGCAATCAGCCCCAGCATTTT

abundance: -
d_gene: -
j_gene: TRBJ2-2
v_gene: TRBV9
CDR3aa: CASSVATDANTGELFF
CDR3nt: TGTGCCAGCAGCGTCGCTACAGACGCGAACACCGGGGAGCTGTTTTTT

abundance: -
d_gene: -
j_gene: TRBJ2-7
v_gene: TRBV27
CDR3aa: CASKVDSAFPYEQYF
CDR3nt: TGTGCCAGCAAAGTTGACAGCGCCTTTCCCTACGAGCAGTACTTC

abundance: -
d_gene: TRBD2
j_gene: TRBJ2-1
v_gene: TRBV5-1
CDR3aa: CASSKGLAGRYNEQFF
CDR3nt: TGCGCCAGCAGCAAGGGACTAGCGGGGCGCTACAATGAGCAGTTCTTC

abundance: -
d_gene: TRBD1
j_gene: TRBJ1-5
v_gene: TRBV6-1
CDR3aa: CASSDSDRGSNQPQHF
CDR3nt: TGTGCCAGCAGTGATTCGGACAGGGGGAGCAATCAGCCCCAGCATTTT

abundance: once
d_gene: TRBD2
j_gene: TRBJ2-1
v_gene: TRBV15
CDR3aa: CATDAGGPSSYNEQFF
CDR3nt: TGTGCCACCGATGCGGGAGGACCTAGCTCCTACAATGAGCAGTTCTTC

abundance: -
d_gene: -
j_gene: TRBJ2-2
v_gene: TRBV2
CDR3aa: CASSPNGGAGTGELFF
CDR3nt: TGTGCCAGCAGTCCAAATGGGGGGGCGGGCACCGGGGAGCTGTTTTTT

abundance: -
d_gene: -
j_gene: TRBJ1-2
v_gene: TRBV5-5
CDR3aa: CASSPRANYGYTF
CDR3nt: TGTGCCAGCAGCCCTCGAGCTAACTATGGCTACACCTTC

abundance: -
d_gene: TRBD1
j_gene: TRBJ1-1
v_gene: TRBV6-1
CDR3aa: CASSEISGQGEAFF
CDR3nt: TGTGCCAGCAGTGAGATATCGGGACAGGGTGAAGCTTTCTTT

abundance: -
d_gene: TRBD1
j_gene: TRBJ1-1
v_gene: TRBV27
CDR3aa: CASSSRKQTGGAGTEAFF
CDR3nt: TGTGCCAGCAGTTCTAGGAAACAGACAGGGGGCGCGGGGACTGAAGCTTTCTTT

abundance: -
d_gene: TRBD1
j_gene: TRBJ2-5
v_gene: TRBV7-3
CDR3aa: CASSLGQGAGETQYF
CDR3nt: TGTGCCAGCAGCCTCGGACAGGGGGCGGGGGAGACCCAGTACTTC

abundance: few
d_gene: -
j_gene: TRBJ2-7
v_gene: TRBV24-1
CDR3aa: CATSVGGSYEQYF
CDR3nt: TGTGCCACCAGTGTCGGTGGTTCCTACGAGCAGTACTTC

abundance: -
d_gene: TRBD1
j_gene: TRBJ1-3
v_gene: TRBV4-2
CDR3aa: CASSQDRLTGGLTSGNTIYF
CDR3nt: TGTGCCAGCAGCCAAGATCGGTTGACAGGGGGACTGACATCTGGAAACACCATATATTTT

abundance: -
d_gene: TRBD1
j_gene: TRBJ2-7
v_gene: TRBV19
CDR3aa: CASSIHRGTGEQYF
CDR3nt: TGTGCCAGTAGTATACACAGGGGTACAGGCGAGCAGTACTTC

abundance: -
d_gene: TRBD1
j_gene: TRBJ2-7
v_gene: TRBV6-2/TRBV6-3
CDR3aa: CASSYPADREVSYEQYF
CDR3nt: TGTGCCAGCAGTTACCCCGCGGACAGGGAAGTTTCCTACGAGCAGTACTTC

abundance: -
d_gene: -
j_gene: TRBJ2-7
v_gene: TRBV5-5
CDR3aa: CASSLNLDSYEQYF
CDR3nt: TGTGCCAGCAGCTTGAACCTAGACTCTTACGAGCAGTACTTC

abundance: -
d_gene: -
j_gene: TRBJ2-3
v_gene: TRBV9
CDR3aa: CASSRYEVGDTQYF
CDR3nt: TGTGCCAGCAGCCGGTACGAGGTAGGAGATACGCAGTATTTT

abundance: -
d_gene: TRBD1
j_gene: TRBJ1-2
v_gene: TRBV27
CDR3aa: CASSKLQGSLSVYTF
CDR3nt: TGTGCCAGCAGTAAATTACAGGGGAGCCTTAGCGTCTACACCTTC

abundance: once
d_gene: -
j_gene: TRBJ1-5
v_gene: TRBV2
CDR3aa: CASSASGNQPQHF
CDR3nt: TGTGCCAGCAGTGCTAGCGGCAATCAGCCCCAGCATTTT

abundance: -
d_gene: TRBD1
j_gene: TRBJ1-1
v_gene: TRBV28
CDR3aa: CASSGTGGAMNTEAFF
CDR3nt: TGTGCCAGCAGTGGGACAGGGGGCGCCATGAACACTGAAGCTTTCTTT

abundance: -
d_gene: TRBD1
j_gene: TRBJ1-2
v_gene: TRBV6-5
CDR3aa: CASSYDRENYGYTF
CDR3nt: TGTGCCAGCAGTTACGACAGGGAAAACTATGGCTACACCTTC

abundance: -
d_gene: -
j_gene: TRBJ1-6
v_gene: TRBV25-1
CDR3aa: CASRGQGSSYNSPLHF
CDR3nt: TGTGCCAGCAGGGGGCAGGGGAGCTCCTATAATTCACCCCTCCACTTT

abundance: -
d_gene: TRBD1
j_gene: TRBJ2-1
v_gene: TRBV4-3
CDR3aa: CASSQTQGVGEQFF
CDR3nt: TGCGCCAGCAGCCAAACACAGGGGGTGGGTGAGCAGTTCTTC

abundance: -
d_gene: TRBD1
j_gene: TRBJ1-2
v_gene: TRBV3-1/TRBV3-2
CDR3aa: CASSQVGGKGYTF
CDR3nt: TGTGCCAGCAGCCAAGTAGGGGGCAAAGGCTACACCTTC

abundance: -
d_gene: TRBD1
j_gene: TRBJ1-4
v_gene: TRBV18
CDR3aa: CASSPIRDRGEKLFF
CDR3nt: TGTGCCAGCTCACCAATCCGGGACAGGGGTGAAAAACTGTTTTTT

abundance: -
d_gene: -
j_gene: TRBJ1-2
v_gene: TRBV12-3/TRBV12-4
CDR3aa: CASQDSSYGYTF
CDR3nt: TGTGCCAGCCAAGACAGCTCCTATGGCTACACCTTC

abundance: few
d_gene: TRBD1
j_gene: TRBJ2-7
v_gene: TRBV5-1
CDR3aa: CASSLVPVGQVYEQYF
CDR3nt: TGCGCCAGCAGCTTGGTCCCGGTTGGACAGGTCTACGAGCAGTACTTC

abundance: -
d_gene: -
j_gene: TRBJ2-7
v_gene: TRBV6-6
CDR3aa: CASSSYAETSDEQYF
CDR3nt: TGTGCCAGCAGTTCTTATGCCGAGACCAGCGACGAGCAGTACTTC

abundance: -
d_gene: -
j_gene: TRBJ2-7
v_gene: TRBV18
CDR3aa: CASSPAASSYEQYF
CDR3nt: TGTGCCAGCTCACCAGCGGCTAGCAGCTACGAGCAGTACTTC

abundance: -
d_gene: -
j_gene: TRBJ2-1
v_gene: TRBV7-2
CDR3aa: CASSPEVGRNEQFF
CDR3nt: TGTGCCAGCAGCCCCGAGGTCGGCAGAAATGAGCAGTTCTTC

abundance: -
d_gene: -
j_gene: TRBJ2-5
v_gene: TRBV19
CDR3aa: CASSINRRETQYF
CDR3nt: TGTGCCAGTAGTATTAACAGGAGAGAGACCCAGTACTTC

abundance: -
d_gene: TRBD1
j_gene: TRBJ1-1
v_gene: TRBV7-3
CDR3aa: CASSLTGGARNTEAFF
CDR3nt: TGTGCCAGCAGCTTGACAGGGGGCGCGAGGAACACTGAAGCTTTCTTT

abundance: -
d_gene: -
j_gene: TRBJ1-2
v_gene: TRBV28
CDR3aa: CASNDRAFANYGYTF
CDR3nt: TGTGCCAGCAATGACAGAGCCTTCGCTAACTATGGCTACACCTTC

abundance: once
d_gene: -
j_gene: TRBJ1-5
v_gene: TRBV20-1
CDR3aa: CSASNSQYSNQPQHF
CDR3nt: TGCAGTGCTAGTAACAGTCAATATAGCAATCAGCCCCAGCATTTT

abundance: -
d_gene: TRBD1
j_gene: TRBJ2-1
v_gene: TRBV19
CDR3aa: CASSITRTGGNEQFF
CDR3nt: TGTGCCAGTAGTATAACAAGGACAGGGGGGAATGAGCAGTTCTTC